This T cell receptor (beta chain) was profiled in a study of T cell responses to AZD1222 COVID-19 vaccine. Study findings and constraints: Spike-specific TCR breadth and depth both grew after two AZD1222 doses. Just a handful of AZD1222 recipients were seropositive at baseline. Unmutated regions of variants are reportedly targeted by nearly half of spike-specific TCRs.

The germline V gene encodes CDR1 KGHSH and CDR2 LQKENI. V lost 6 bases and J lost 1; bases outside the gene matches: 3. The CDR3 length is 13 residues. Method: immunoSEQ multiplex PCR; TCRdb's copy keeps in-frame clones and lacks some. Here the sample spans 95,000 to 150,000 clones, 90% being singletons. Notes on this clone: Its specificity is not known.

J is TRBJ2-7 and V is TRBV18, with TRBD1 matching 7 bases. The sequence was collected from an adult in good health. Sample: peripheral blood, taken on day 0 of AZD1222 vaccination. This chain's CDR3 is CASSTDRSYEQYF. The CDR3 DNA sequence: TGTGCCAGCTCTACGGACAGGTCCTACGAGCAGTACTTC.